This T cell receptor (beta chain) comes out of a study of cytomegalovirus exposure and HLA in healthy donors. Study-wide points: Among the CMV-associated chains, a few were confirmed in vitro as specific for CMV antigens.

The donors were part of the validation cohort of 120 subjects. That cohort was separate from the first cohort, which comprised 666 subjects. This clone was counted a few times. As yet, its antigen is unknown. V was pared by 6 bases and J by 3 bases, with 3 bases of the junction left unmatched. The CDR3 covers 12 residues. Looked up from germline, CDR1 is GTSNPN and CDR2 is SVGIG (reference sequence). Sequencing was performed with immunoSEQ multiplex PCR; in TCRdb, only in-frame clones are kept and a portion is missing. The sample carries about 350,000 clones, about nine tenths recorded once. Sample: PBMCs. The chain links TRBV30 to TRBJ2-7, with 9 bases that match TRBD1. This TCR was recovered from a woman between 25 and 40 years old in good health and CMV-seropositive. The CDR3 DNA reads as TGTGCCTGTCCGGGACAGGGCTACGAGCAGTACTTC. Protein sequence: CACPGQGYEQYF.